Presented here are 19 T cell receptor beta chains from one specimen sequenced in a study of blood T cell repertoires in COVID-19. Profiling relied on immunoSEQ multiplex PCR, and the TCRdb table lists in-frame clones only, not all of them. The sample records tens of thousands of clones, roughly 89% being singletons. Sequenced material: peripheral blood. The receptors were sampled from a human donor in a cohort sampled during active COVID-19.

In its sample, this clone was seen once. This sequence joins TRBV19 and TRBJ1-4; D remains unclear. This CDR3 contains 17 residues. V gave up 1 base and J gave up 0 bases, with 12 bases separating them. The germline V gene has CDR1 LNHDA and CDR2 SQIVND (reference sequence). Here the CDR3 reads CASSIAARPPTNEKLFF. CDR3 DNA: TGTGCCAGTAGTATAGCCGCGAGGCCACCAACTAATGAAAAACTGTTTTTT.

The gene calls are TRBV21-1 and TRBJ2-7; the table's D call of TRBD1 was not tested on the DNA. TRBV21-1 is a known pseudogene. The CDR3 spans 15 residues. The DNA for the CDR3 is TGTGCCAGCAGCAGAGAGCAGGGATTAGGCTACGAGCAGTACTTC. It codes for CASSREQGLGYEQYF.

V is TRBV7-8 and J is TRBJ1-6; 7 nucleotides match TRBD1. V was pared by 4 bases and J by 7 bases, with 7 bases of the junction left unmatched. This CDR3 spans 15 amino acids. Germline assignment: CDR1 SGHVS and CDR2 FQNEAQ. This CDR3 reads CASSSSRGKNSPLHF. The CDR3 bases are TGTGCCAGCAGCTCCTCCAGGGGGAAGAATTCACCCCTCCACTTT.

This chain's CDR3 is CASSLGDRGGYTF. Written as DNA, the CDR3 is TGCGCCAGCAGCTTGGGGGACAGGGGAGGCTACACCTTC. The chain links TRBV5-1 to TRBJ1-2; TRBD1 matches 10 bases. The CDR3 loop spans 13 amino acids. Germline V gene data show CDR1 as SGHRS and CDR2 as YFSETQ. The V segment lost 0 bases and the J segment 8 bases; nucleotides outside the gene matches: 1.

The CDR3 protein is CAIGQGLNTEAFF. The CDR3 region has the DNA TGTGCCATCGGACAGGGACTTAACACTGAAGCTTTCTTT. The rearrangement uses TRBV5-6 and TRBJ1-1, with 8 bases that match TRBD1. This CDR3 is 13 amino acids long. In germline, CDR1 is SGHDT, CDR2 YYEEEE. Trimming at V came to 9 bases and at J to 2 bases, leaving 6 bases not matched to a gene.

This chain links TRBV4-1 with TRBJ2-3, with D possibly being TRBD1 (6 bases). The CDR3 covers 12 residues. Germline-derived CDR1 and CDR2 are MGHRA and YSYEKL. Trimming took 4 bases from V and 6 from J, leaving 8 bases between them. The CDR3 spells CASSPQGDTQYF. The CDR3 DNA is TGCGCCAGCAGCCCCCAGGGGGATACGCAGTATTTT.

The chain employs TRBV5-4 and TRBJ2-1; 10 positions agree with TRBD2. The CDR3 loop spans 16 amino acids. Germline V CDR1 and CDR2: SGHNT, YYREEE (reference sequence). The V and J ends lost 4 bases and 6 bases, in that order; junction bases with no gene match: 10. CDR3 sequence: CASSAGIAGGGNEQFF. The CDR3 DNA reads as TGTGCCAGCAGCGCGGGAATAGCGGGAGGTGGCAATGAGCAGTTCTTC. Full variable domain (missing parts from reference TRBV5-4 and TRBJ2-1): ETGVTQSPTHLIKTRGQQVTLRCSSQSGHNTVSWYQQALGQGPQFIFQYYREEENGRGNFPPRFSGLQFPNYSSELNVNALELDDSALYLCASSAGIAGGGNEQFFGPGTRLTVL.

The gene calls are TRBV16 and TRBJ2-7; D might be TRBD2 (5 bases). Trimming cost V 4 bases and J 7 bases, with 20 bases left between them. The CDR3 runs 15 residues. The V gene's germline CDR1 is KGHSY and CDR2 FQNENV. CDR3 in amino acids: CASSRNSGEVGEQYF. For the CDR3, the DNA is TGTGCCAGCAGCCGGAATTCCGGGGAAGTCGGAGAGCAGTACTTC.

This clone was detected only once. The V call is TRBV29-1, the J call TRBJ2-5; TRBD2 agrees at 11 bases. Trimming took 7 bases from V and 3 from J; bases not matched to a gene: 13. The CDR3 contains 16 residues. In germline, CDR1 is SQVTM, CDR2 ANQGSEA. The CDR3 reads CSAQYGTSGLEETQYF. CDR3 nucleotides: TGCAGCGCCCAATATGGGACTAGCGGATTAGAAGAGACCCAGTACTTC.

The rearrangement joins TRBV15 to TRBJ2-7, with unresolved D. V was trimmed by 5 bases and J by 0 bases, leaving 5 bases between them. In germline, CDR1 is LNHNV, CDR2 YYDKDF (reference sequence). There are 12 residues in the CDR3. CDR3 sequence: CATSSVSYEQYF. The CDR3 DNA sequence: TGTGCCACCAGCTCGGTCTCCTACGAGCAGTACTTC.

The chain recombines TRBV9 with TRBJ2-7; D possibly corresponds to TRBD2 (6 bases). The CDR3 is made up of 14 amino acids. Trimming removed 2 bases at V and 2 bases at J, with 11 bases between. CDR1 is SGDLS and CDR2 is YYNGEE in the germline V gene. For the CDR3, the DNA is TGTGCCAGCAGCGTGTCGACTAGTCCCTACGAGCAGTACTTC. Amino acid sequence: CASSVSTSPYEQYF.

This chain links TRBV5-1 with TRBJ2-3; 10 nucleotides agree with TRBD2. The CDR3 has 17 residues. V dropped 4 bases and J dropped 2; count of bases not matched to a gene: 10. Germline V CDR1 and CDR2: SGHRS, YFSETQ. The CDR3 DNA is TGCGCCAGCAGCAGGCGGACTAGCGGAGGGGACACAGATACGCAGTATTTT. Protein: CASSRRTSGGDTDTQYF.

J is TRBJ1-6 and V is TRBV6-6; 8 bases fit TRBD1. CDR3 size: 15 residues. V trimming: 10 bases; J trimming: 5 bases; junction bases outside the gene matches: 10. Germline V gene data show CDR1 as MNHNY and CDR2 as SVGAGI (reference sequence). This CDR3 reads CANRPTGGDNSPLHF. Here the CDR3 DNA reads TGTGCCAACCGGCCCACAGGGGGGGATAATTCACCCCTCCACTTT.

V and J are TRBV6-5 and TRBJ1-2, with D possibly matching TRBD1 (6 bases). This CDR3 has 13 amino acids. Trimming removed 6 bases at V and 2 bases at J, with 10 bases between. Per germline, CDR1 MNHEY and CDR2 SVGAGI. Here the CDR3 DNA reads TGTGCCAGCAGCCCCGACAGGAACTATGGCTACACCTTC. Its translation is CASSPDRNYGYTF.

This clone has just one count. V usage is TRBV19 and J usage is TRBJ1-5; the match to TRBD1 covers 7 bases. Unmatched junction bases numbered 6, after V lost 5 bases and J lost 2 bases. The germline CDR1 and CDR2 sequences are LNHDA and SQIVND (reference sequence). There are 15 residues in the CDR3. The CDR3 bases are TGTGCCAGTAGTCTTCTGACAGGGCGCAATCAGCCCCAGCATTTT. Translated, it gives CASSLLTGRNQPQHF.

The chain carries TRBV12-2 and TRBJ2-1; TRBD1, the table's D call, was not compared with the DNA. TRBV12-2 is flagged as a pseudogene. There are 15 residues in the CDR3. CDR3: CATRTGTPRANEQFF. The CDR3 nucleotides read TGTGCAACCCGGACCGGAACCCCCAGGGCCAATGAGCAGTTCTTC.

In its sample, this clone was seen once. This chain links TRBV18 with TRBJ2-1; no clear D gene. The germline V gene has CDR1 KGHSH and CDR2 LQKENI. The CDR3 runs to 12 residues. Deletions cut 3 bases from V and 5 bases from J, with 5 bases between. DNA of the CDR3: TGTGCCAGCTCACCGGCAAACAATGAGCAGTTCTTC. This encodes CASSPANNEQFF.

J is TRBJ1-6 and V is TRBV6-5; 10 bases fit TRBD1. V was clipped by 6 bases and J by 6 bases; unmatched bases: 5. This CDR3 contains 15 residues. Germline V gene data show CDR1 as MNHEY and CDR2 as SVGAGI. This chain's CDR3 is CASRTRDRGNSPLHF. CDR3 coding DNA: TGTGCCAGCAGAACACGGGACAGGGGTAATTCACCCCTCCACTTT.

The rearrangement joins TRBV19 to TRBJ2-7; D perhaps matches TRBD2 (6 bases). CDR3 size: 13 residues. V was clipped by 5 bases and J by 6 bases, with 14 bases between them. Germline assignment: CDR1 LNHDA and CDR2 SQIVND (reference sequence). Here the CDR3 reads CASSPPGGSEQYF. In DNA form, the CDR3 reads TGTGCCAGTAGTCCACCCGGGGGTAGCGAGCAGTACTTC. The full variable domain, rest sourced from reference TRBV19 and TRBJ2-7, is DGGITQSPKYLFRKEGQNVTLSCEQNLNHDAMYWYRQDPGQGLRLIYYSQIVNDFQKGDIAEGYSVSREKKESFPLTVTSAQKNPTAFYLCASSPPGGSEQYFGPGTRLTVT.